Each of the 20 T cell receptor beta chains below was sequenced from the same sample in a study of OX40 agonist ivuxolimab in advanced cancers. Using immunoSEQ multiplex PCR, the repertoire was profiled, and TCRdb retains in-frame clones only, with some absent. Altogether tens of thousands of clones are present, 88% being singletons, with the ten largest covering 31%. This specimen consisted of CD4+ or CD8+ T cells sorted from blood, obtained in a trial of the OX40 agonist ivuxolimab. The receptors were gathered from an adult with an advanced solid tumor such as melanoma, head and neck, liver or kidney cancer.

A single count supports this clone. The rearrangement links TRBV5-1 to TRBJ1-1, with 8 bases fitting TRBD1. CDR1 is SGHRS, CDR2 YFSETQ, per germline. The J segment lost 0 bases and the V segment lost 4 bases, leaving 2 bases of the junction unmatched. The CDR3 loop spans 14 amino acids. CDR3 region: CASSRGQVNTEAFF. The DNA for the CDR3 is TGCGCCAGCAGCCGGGGACAGGTGAACACTGAAGCTTTCTTT.

The chain employs TRBV5-6 and TRBJ2-5; TRBD1 aligns across 9 bases. CDR1 and CDR2 (germline): SGHDT, YYEEEE. The V gene end was trimmed by 4 bases and the J gene end by 6 bases; junction bases not matched to a gene: 7. The CDR3 is 14 amino acids. The CDR3 sequence is CASSSTGGGKTQYF. The CDR3 DNA is TGTGCCAGCAGCAGTACAGGGGGCGGGAAGACCCAGTACTTC.

The chain couples TRBV5-1 to TRBJ2-5; perhaps TRBD1 as D (7 bases). V lost 3 bases to trimming and J lost 1 base, with 16 bases between them. The CDR3 totals 16 residues. Per germline, CDR1 SGHRS and CDR2 YFSETQ. The CDR3 DNA is TGCGCCAGCAGCTGGGGGGACAGAAGCTTCCAAGAGACCCAGTACTTC. This encodes CASSWGDRSFQETQYF.

CDR3 nucleotide sequence: TGTGCCACCGCCTCCAGGGGAGTGCGTCAGCCCCAGCATTTT. Residues: CATASRGVRQPQHF. This chain uses TRBV6-1 with TRBJ1-5; perhaps TRBD1 as D (6 bases). Germline values: CDR1 MNHNS, CDR2 SASEGT. V was cut by 10 bases and J by 6 bases, with 19 bases left in between. The CDR3 is 14 amino acids.

The chain joins TRBV19 to TRBJ2-7, with TRBD2 matching over 11 bases. After removal of 6 bases from V and 3 bases from J, the junction contained 7 bases not matched to a gene. The germline V gene has CDR1 LNHDA and CDR2 SQIVND (reference sequence). The CDR3 totals 15 residues. The CDR3 reads CASSDFGTSGYEQYF. The CDR3 region has the DNA TGTGCCAGTAGCGACTTCGGGACTAGCGGCTACGAGCAGTACTTC.

The rearrangement uses TRBV5-1 and TRBJ2-5; possibly TRBD2 for D (6 bases). From germline, CDR1 is SGHRS and CDR2 YFSETQ. V was cut by 0 bases and J by 3 bases, with 12 bases left in between. This CDR3 has 15 residues. CDR3 in DNA: TGCGCCAGCAGCTTGGGGCTAGCGCCTGAAGAGACCCAGTACTTC. Its translation: CASSLGLAPEETQYF.

The chain uses TRBV5-1 and TRBJ2-1, with D maybe TRBD2 (6 bases). This CDR3 comprises 16 residues. Per the germline V gene, CDR1 is SGHRS and CDR2 is YFSETQ. V shed 4 bases and J shed 0 bases, with 14 bases lying between them. CDR3 DNA sequence: TGCGCCAGCAGCCTGCCTCTAGCGAGCTCCTACAATGAGCAGTTCTTC. It specifies CASSLPLASSYNEQFF.

The chain employs TRBV30 and TRBJ2-7; possibly TRBD1 or TRBD2 for D (5 bases each). Germline CDR1 and CDR2: GTSNPN and SVGIG (reference sequence). This CDR3 has 14 amino acids. V gave up 3 bases and J gave up 0 bases, with 12 bases separating them. The CDR3 sequence is CAWRHRRRSYEQYF. CDR3 coding DNA: TGTGCCTGGAGGCACAGGAGGCGCTCCTACGAGCAGTACTTC.

The CDR3 spells CASSVVRTGGASTGELFF. The CDR3 nucleotides read TGTGCCAGCAGCGTAGTACGGACAGGGGGCGCGAGCACCGGGGAGCTGTTTTTT. This chain uses TRBV9 with TRBJ2-2, with 11 bases aligning to TRBD1. Germline lookup yields CDR1 SGDLS and CDR2 YYNGEE. The J segment lost 4 bases and the V segment lost 0 bases, leaving 8 bases of the junction unmatched. This CDR3 spans 18 amino acids.

The chain joins TRBV5-1 to TRBJ2-1; possibly TRBD2 for D (7 bases). This CDR3 has 17 residues. In germline, CDR1 is SGHRS, CDR2 YFSETQ. V shed 1 base and J shed 5 bases, with 19 bases lying between them. CDR3 coding DNA: TGCGCCAGCAGCTTGCTGCCCGGGGGGCCCAAAAACAATGAGCAGTTCTTC. Protein sequence: CASSLLPGGPKNNEQFF.

The chain has TRBV18 and TRBJ2-1, with D perhaps matching TRBD1 (6 bases). Germline CDR1 KGHSH, CDR2 LQKENI. The ends were cut back, 3 bases at V and 10 bases at J, with 10 bases in the middle. The CDR3 contains 12 residues. The CDR3 nucleotides read TGTGCCAGCTCACCGGACAGCCGCGAGCAGTTCTTC. This codes for CASSPDSREQFF.

V gene TRBV7-2 combines with J gene TRBJ2-7; D ambiguous. The CDR3 is 16 residues long. V lost 1 base, J lost 2 bases, and 15 bases lay in between. From germline, CDR1 is SGHTA and CDR2 FQGNSA. The chain's CDR3 is CASSLGSVRTPYEQYF. The CDR3 DNA reads as TGTGCCAGCAGCTTAGGTTCAGTTCGCACCCCCTACGAGCAGTACTTC.

V and J are TRBV18 and TRBJ2-7; D uncertain. V gave up 5 bases and J gave up 2 bases, with 10 bases separating them. This CDR3 contains 13 residues. Germline values: CDR1 KGHSH, CDR2 LQKENI. The CDR3 spells CASSGQDAYEQYF. The CDR3 coding sequence is TGTGCCAGCTCAGGCCAGGACGCCTACGAGCAGTACTTC.

The count of this clone is one. The V and J genes are TRBV6-1 and TRBJ2-4, with D unresolved. This CDR3 has 15 residues. Germline V gene sequence: CDR1 MNHNS, CDR2 SASEGT. V was trimmed by 1 base and J by 0 bases, leaving 7 bases between them. CDR3 DNA sequence: TGTGCCAGCAGTGAAGGGACCTTAGCCAAAAACATTCAGTACTTC. As protein: CASSEGTLAKNIQYF.

This clone was detected only a few times. The chain has TRBV28 and TRBJ1-5, with 7 bases identical to TRBD1. J was trimmed by 3 bases and V by 3 bases; bases with no gene match: 2. Germline V gene sequence: CDR1 MDHEN, CDR2 SYDVKM. This CDR3 has 14 residues. The CDR3 is CASSLGQFNQPQHF. The DNA for the CDR3 is TGTGCCAGCAGTTTGGGACAGTTCAATCAGCCCCAGCATTTT.

The genes are TRBV18 and TRBJ1-1; 9 bases are a match to TRBD1. The junction had 3 bases not matched to a gene; V was cut back by 6 bases and J by 1 base. The CDR3 spans 14 residues. Germline CDR1 KGHSH, CDR2 LQKENI. DNA for the CDR3: TGTGCCAGCTCTCCGGACAGGGGGAACACTGAAGCTTTCTTT. Residues: CASSPDRGNTEAFF.

The J gene is TRBJ1-6, the V gene TRBV6-6; D unresolved. The germline V and J ends were trimmed by 6 bases and 5 bases, with 14 bases remaining between them. CDR3 length: 15 residues. CDR1 is MNHNY and CDR2 is SVGAGI in the germline V gene (reference sequence). The CDR3 is CASSGRVYNNSPLHF. In nucleotides, the CDR3 is TGTGCCAGCAGCGGACGGGTCTACAATAATTCACCCCTCCACTTT.

The V call is TRBV18, the J call TRBJ2-5; D is undetermined. Trimming removed 2 bases at V and 2 bases at J, with 6 bases between. The CDR3 spans 13 residues. The germline V gene encodes CDR1 KGHSH and CDR2 LQKENI. The CDR3: CASSPRRQETQYF. CDR3 DNA sequence: TGTGCCAGCTCACCAAGGCGGCAAGAGACCCAGTACTTC.

J is TRBJ1-2 and V is TRBV19, with D maybe TRBD1 (6 bases). Germline V gives CDR1 LNHDA, CDR2 SQIVND (reference sequence). Trimming removed 1 base at V and 8 bases at J, with 14 bases between. The CDR3 is 14 amino acids. The CDR3: CASSIGGGGFGYTF. CDR3 nucleotide sequence: TGTGCCAGTAGTATAGGAGGAGGGGGGTTCGGCTACACCTTC.

The chain couples TRBV4-2 to TRBJ2-7; 9 bases are a match to TRBD1. The V and J ends lost 5 bases and 6 bases, in that order; junction bases with no gene match: 8. The CDR3 totals 14 residues. Germline V gene data show CDR1 as LGHNA and CDR2 as YNFKEQ. The CDR3 DNA is TGTGCCAGCAGCTCCGGGACAGGGTCGCTCGAGCAGTACTTC. Protein: CASSSGTGSLEQYF.